A selection of T cell receptor beta chains follows, all from one sample in a study of human T cells and chemical hapten exposure. TCRdb redid the calling of the RACE reads with MiXCR, one entry per CDR3 protein. The sample yields 90,000 or so distinct CDR3 sequences, 10% seen once. The sequences come from whole blood, collected in connection with sensitization to the hapten diphenylcyclopropenone (DPC). The receptors shown here come from a man aged 40-55 years with alopecia areata. Some clones in this sample may be carry-over from other donors' samples. Both conserved end residues are part of each CDR3. A D gene is named only where the DNA matches it firmly. Clone sizes are given selectively: once, few, many, or a class where the clone is expanded.

V gene: TRBV28
clone size: many
J gene: TRBJ1-5
D gene: NA
CDR3 DNA: TGTGCCAGCACCCCACCTGGGGGGGCGTTAGGCAATCAGCCCCAGCATTTT
CDR3 protein: CASTPPGGALGNQPQHF

V gene: TRBV12-3/TRBV12-4
clone size: few
J gene: TRBJ1-1
D gene: NA
CDR3 DNA: TGTGCCAGCAGTTTAGAAATCGACACTGAAGCTTTCTTT
CDR3 protein: CASSLEIDTEAFF

V gene: TRBV20-1
clone size: many
J gene: TRBJ2-5
D gene: TRBD2
CDR3 DNA: TGCAGTGCTAGAACTTATCTAGCGGCAGACCAAGAGACCCAGTACTTC
CDR3 protein: CSARTYLAADQETQYF

V gene: TRBV5-1
clone size: NA
J gene: TRBJ2-5
D gene: NA
CDR3 DNA: TGCGCCAGCAGCTTGGTTTCTAGCGACCAAGAGACCCAGTACTTC
CDR3 protein: CASSLVSSDQETQYF

V gene: TRBV7-9
clone size: few
J gene: TRBJ2-5
D gene: NA
CDR3 DNA: TGTGCCAGCAGCCGCGGGACTCATGAGTACCAAGAGACCCAGTACTTC
CDR3 protein: CASSRGTHEYQETQYF

V gene: TRBV5-1
clone size: many
J gene: TRBJ2-7
D gene: NA
CDR3 DNA: TGCGCCAGCAGCTTCACTCTCCCGGACAAGCGGAGGGCCTACGAGCAGTACTTC
CDR3 protein: CASSFTLPDKRRAYEQYF

V gene: TRBV7-6
clone size: few
J gene: TRBJ1-1
D gene: TRBD1
CDR3 DNA: TGTGCCAGCAGTAGAACAGGGGGTAAGGTCAACACTGAAGCTTTCTTT
CDR3 protein: CASSRTGGKVNTEAFF

V gene: TRBV24-1
clone size: few
J gene: TRBJ2-5
D gene: NA
CDR3 DNA: TGTGCCACCAGTGATTTTGAGGGCCCGGGGGCGACCCAGTACTTC
CDR3 protein: CATSDFEGPGATQYF

V gene: TRBV6-2/TRBV6-3
clone size: NA
J gene: TRBJ2-3
D gene: TRBD2
CDR3 DNA: TGTGCCAGCCGCCCGGGACAGGAGGCCCGGACTAGCGGGAGGGCCGGAGATACGCAGTATTTT
CDR3 protein: CASRPGQEARTSGRAGDTQYF

V gene: TRBV20-1
clone size: few
J gene: TRBJ2-1
D gene: NA
CDR3 DNA: TGCAGTGCTGGGGCTGGCACCAGCTCCTACAATGAGCAGTTCTTC
CDR3 protein: CSAGAGTSSYNEQFF

V gene: TRBV9
clone size: NA
J gene: TRBJ1-6
D gene: TRBD1
CDR3 DNA: TGTGCCAGCAGCGTATTCGACAGGGGAGGTAATTCACCCCTCCACTTT
CDR3 protein: CASSVFDRGGNSPLHF

V gene: TRBV5-1
clone size: few
J gene: TRBJ2-1
D gene: TRBD2
CDR3 DNA: TGCGCCAGCAGCTTGCAGGGACTAGCCATAAAGGATGAGCAGTTCTTC
CDR3 protein: CASSLQGLAIKDEQFF

V gene: TRBV5-4
clone size: many
J gene: TRBJ2-3
D gene: TRBD2
CDR3 DNA: TGTGCCAGCAGCTTGGAGACTAGCGGGCAGTATTTT
CDR3 protein: CASSLETSGQYF

V gene: TRBV6-1
clone size: NA
J gene: TRBJ1-4
D gene: NA
CDR3 DNA: TGTGCCAGCGAAGCTCCGACGGCAGTGAGGAATGAAAAACTGTTTTTT
CDR3 protein: CASEAPTAVRNEKLFF

V gene: TRBV29-1
clone size: NA
J gene: TRBJ1-1
D gene: TRBD1
CDR3 DNA: TGCAGCGTTGATTCAACAGGGGGCGAAGATAAAAGAGCTTTCTTT
CDR3 protein: CSVDSTGGEDKRAFF

V gene: TRBV12-3/TRBV12-4
clone size: NA
J gene: TRBJ2-1
D gene: NA
CDR3 DNA: TGTGCCAGCAGTTCGTGGGACATGTACAATGAGCAGTTCTTC
CDR3 protein: CASSSWDMYNEQFF

V gene: TRBV27
clone size: NA
J gene: TRBJ2-7
D gene: NA
CDR3 DNA: TGTGCCAGCAGTTTAAGGAGGGAGACCTACGAGCAGTACTTC
CDR3 protein: CASSLRRETYEQYF

V gene: TRBV5-6
clone size: NA
J gene: TRBJ2-1
D gene: NA
CDR3 DNA: TGTGCCAGCAGCTTAATTAATGAGCAGTTCTTC
CDR3 protein: CASSLINEQFF

V gene: TRBV20-1
clone size: NA
J gene: TRBJ1-4
D gene: NA
CDR3 DNA: TGCAGTGCTAGAGACACCCTCGACGCAAAACTGTTTTTT
CDR3 protein: CSARDTLDAKLFF

V gene: TRBV9
clone size: many
J gene: TRBJ2-7
D gene: TRBD2
CDR3 DNA: TGTGCCAGCAGCTTACAGAGCGGGAGTTCCTACGAGCAGTACTTC
CDR3 protein: CASSLQSGSSYEQYF

V gene: TRBV20-1
clone size: many
J gene: TRBJ1-1
D gene: TRBD1
CDR3 DNA: TGCAGTGCTAGAGTAGCGGGACAGTTTTATCGGATGAACACTGAAGCTTTCTTT
CDR3 protein: CSARVAGQFYRMNTEAFF

V gene: TRBV20-1
clone size: many
J gene: TRBJ2-3
D gene: NA
CDR3 DNA: TGCAGTGCTAGCTGGGGAGCGGGAGATACGCAGTATTTT
CDR3 protein: CSASWGAGDTQYF